The 18 T cell receptor beta chains below all came from one sample that was sequenced in a study of post-analysis software for immune sequencing data. The TCR beta cDNA libraries contained unique molecular identifiers. TCRdb reprocessed the PCR reads with MiXCR, giving one entry per CDR3 protein. Of about 770,000 distinct CDR3 sequences listed, around 45% are singletons. These TCRs are of unknown antigen specificity. Whole-study results and caveats: Higher frequency in patients than in controls was seen for about five TRBV segments, with TRBV5-6, TRBV5-1 and TRBV20-1 among them.

The sequenced sample consisted of blood. Receptor source: a girl aged 5-17 years with multiple sclerosis.

This chain links TRBV6-1 with TRBJ2-1; the D is unclear. The CDR3 is 13 residues long. Per germline, CDR1 MNHNS and CDR2 SASEGT. The V gene lost 6 bases and the J gene lost 2 bases, with 8 bases spanning the gap. CDR3 DNA sequence: TGTGCCAGCAGGGGTGTCCCCTACAATGAGCAGTTCTTC. It encodes CASRGVPYNEQFF.

This clonotype was counted only a few times. A junction boundary mismatches the germline segment, possibly from a read error. CDR3 in amino acids: CACSTGWNPEAFF. The CDR3 nucleotides are TGTGCCTGCAGTACCGGGTGGAACCCTGAAGCTTTCTTT. The chain links TRBV6-5 to TRBJ1-1; D ambiguous. This CDR3 region has 13 residues. CDR1 and CDR2 (germline): MNHEY, SVGAGI.

A note on this clonotype: A read error may account for a junction end that differs from germline. The V and J genes are TRBV5-1 and TRBJ1-6; D might be TRBD1 (5 bases). The length of the CDR3 is 16 residues. Germline V CDR1 and CDR2: SGHRS, YFSETQ. In DNA, the CDR3 is TGCACCAGCAGCTTGGATTTCGGGACGGAGAATTCACCCCTCCACTTT. This encodes CTSSLDFGTENSPLHF.

For the CDR3, the DNA is TGTGCCAGTAGTAGAAGGACAGGGTACGCAGAGACCCAGTACTTC. Translated, it gives CASSRRTGYAETQYF. The rearrangement uses TRBV19 and TRBJ2-5, with 8 bases fitting TRBD1. Trimming cost V 4 bases and J 4 bases; bases outside gene matches: 8. CDR1 is LNHDA and CDR2 is SQIVND in the germline V gene (reference sequence). CDR3 length: 15 amino acids.

J is TRBJ2-1 and V is TRBV6-1; the match to TRBD2 covers 13 bases. V shed 5 bases and J 8 bases; nucleotides not matched to a gene: 15. The CDR3 is made up of 18 amino acids. The germline V gene has CDR1 MNHNS and CDR2 SASEGT. CDR3 sequence: CASSPGLAGVGFGDEQFF. For the CDR3, the DNA is TGTGCCAGCAGTCCAGGACTAGCGGGAGTAGGCTTTGGGGATGAGCAGTTCTTC.

The chain joins TRBV6-2 or TRBV6-3 to TRBJ2-7, with 7 bases lining up with TRBD2. Per the germline V gene, CDR1 is MNHEY and CDR2 is SVGEGT. The ends lost 3 bases at V and 0 bases at J; junction bases unmatched: 5. The CDR3 is 15 residues long. CDR3 sequence: CASSYRRDYSYEQYF. For the CDR3, the DNA is TGTGCCAGCAGTTATAGGCGGGACTACTCCTACGAGCAGTACTTC.

J is TRBJ2-3 and V is TRBV7-2; 11 bases are shared with TRBD1. This CDR3 is 15 amino acids long. Germline loops: CDR1 SGHTA, CDR2 FQGNSA. Trimming cost V 5 bases and J 4 bases; bases outside gene matches: 5. CDR3 sequence: CASSPRTGGPDTQYF. CDR3 DNA sequence: TGTGCCAGCAGCCCACGGACAGGGGGCCCAGATACGCAGTATTTT. Complete variable domain (other parts from reference TRBV7-2 and TRBJ2-3): GAGVSQSPSNKVTEKGKDVELRCDPISGHTALYWYRQSLGQGLEFLIYFQGNSAPDKSGLPSDRFSAERTGGSVSTLTIQRTQQEDSAVYLCASSPRTGGPDTQYFGPGTRLTVL.

This rearrangement joins TRBV28 to TRBJ2-7; D may be TRBD1 (5 bases). Germline V gene sequence: CDR1 MDHEN, CDR2 SYDVKM. Trimming took off 3 bases at V and 2 bases at J, with 14 bases between the two ends. The CDR3 loop spans 15 amino acids. For the CDR3, the DNA is TGTGCCAGCAGTTTCCCAGGGATTCTTACCTACGAGCAGTACTTC. It translates to CASSFPGILTYEQYF.

This chain links TRBV20-1 with TRBJ1-2; D is uncertain. The CDR3 contains 14 residues. CDR1 and CDR2 (germline): DFQATT, SNEGSKA (reference sequence). Trimming left V 0 bases short and J 8 bases short, with 16 bases between. This CDR3 reads CSARDYLSMGGYTF. The DNA for the CDR3 is TGCAGTGCTAGAGATTATCTTTCAATGGGGGGCTACACCTTC.

The chain links TRBV9 to TRBJ1-2, with D unclear. The germline V gene has CDR1 SGDLS and CDR2 YYNGEE. This CDR3 is built from 14 residues. V was pared by 0 bases and J by 6 bases, with 12 bases between. The DNA for the CDR3 is TGTGCCAGCAGCGTAGAGGCGGCAGACGATGGCTACACCTTC. Protein: CASSVEAADDGYTF.

This clonotype was seen repeatedly, ten times or more. The gene calls are TRBV2 and TRBJ1-6; D gene unclear. CDR3 length: 15 amino acids. In germline, CDR1 is SNHLY, CDR2 FYNNEI. V was shortened by 7 bases and J by 6 bases, with 16 bases between the two germline ends. The CDR3 sequence is CASTEQSALNSPLHF. CDR3 DNA: TGTGCCAGCACGGAGCAGTCAGCCCTTAATTCACCCCTCCACTTT. Full variable domain (remainder filled in from reference TRBV2 and TRBJ1-6): EPEVTQTPSHQVTQMGQEVILRCVPISNHLYFYWYRQILGQKVEFLVSFYNNEISEKSEIFDDQFSVERPDGSNFTLKIRSTKLEDSAMYFCASTEQSALNSPLHFGNGTRLTVT.

The chain employs TRBV10-1 and TRBJ1-5; no clear D. The germline V gene has CDR1 WNHNN and CDR2 SYGVQD (reference sequence). Trimming shortened V by 0 bases and J by 7 bases, and 7 bases separated the two germline ends. This CDR3 comprises 13 residues. The DNA of the CDR3 is TGCGCCAGCAGTGAGTCGGCTAACCAGCCCCAGCATTTT. Translated, it gives CASSESANQPQHF.

As regards this clonotype: One end of the junction fails to match germline, which may point to a read error. The chain uses TRBV7-2 and TRBJ2-3; perhaps TRBD1 as D (5 bases). Germline V gives CDR1 SGHTA, CDR2 FQGNSA. The CDR3 has 13 residues. CDR3 DNA: TGTGCCAGCAGCTTCAGGACCACAGGTACGCAGTATTTT. Translated, it gives CASSFRTTGTQYF.

CDR3 in DNA: TGTGCCAGCAGCTTGACAGGGCCGGGGACTAGCGGGATCGATGAGCAGTTCTTC. As protein: CASSLTGPGTSGIDEQFF. The rearrangement joins TRBV7-6 to TRBJ2-1; TRBD2 agrees at 13 bases. The trim removed 3 bases at V and 8 bases at J, leaving 13 bases unmatched. The CDR3 is 18 residues long. The germline CDR1 and CDR2 sequences are SGHVS and FNYEAQ.

This chain connects TRBV7-6 to TRBJ1-2; 9 bases line up with TRBD1. J was trimmed by 7 bases and V by 5 bases; bases with no gene match: 5. Per germline, CDR1 SGHVS and CDR2 FNYEAQ. The CDR3 is 13 amino acids. CDR3 DNA sequence: TGTGCCAGCAGCCCTACAGGGGGCTCTGGCTACACCTTC. Translation gives CASSPTGGSGYTF.

The rearrangement links TRBV7-9 to TRBJ2-3; either TRBD1 or TRBD2 may fit D (6 bases each). V lost 7 bases, J lost 4 bases, and 15 bases lay in between. This CDR3 contains 14 residues. CDR1 is SEHNR, CDR2 FQNEAQ, per germline (reference sequence). The CDR3 spells CASNGGRVSDTQYF. DNA for the CDR3: TGTGCCAGCAACGGGGGCAGGGTGTCAGATACGCAGTATTTT. Full variable domain (missing parts from reference TRBV7-9 and TRBJ2-3): DTGVSQNPRHKITKRGQNVTFRCDPISEHNRLYWYRQTLGQGPEFLTYFQNEAQLEKSRLLSDRFSAERPKGSFSTLEIQRTEQGDSAMYLCASNGGRVSDTQYFGPGTRLTVL.

The rearrangement links TRBV14 to TRBJ2-1, with 16 bases lining up with TRBD2. The CDR3 has 21 amino acids. J was trimmed by 0 bases and V by 0 bases; bases with no gene match: 8. The V gene's germline CDR1 is SGHDN and CDR2 FVKESK. The CDR3 here is CASSQESGGLAGGSSYNEQFF. CDR3 in DNA: TGTGCCAGCAGCCAAGAAAGCGGGGGACTAGCGGGAGGGAGCTCCTACAATGAGCAGTTCTTC.

The chain is built from TRBV6-6 and TRBJ1-5; tentatively, D is TRBD1 (6 bases). The CDR3 is made up of 14 amino acids. Germline CDR1 is MNHNY and CDR2 is SVGAGI (reference sequence). Trimming stripped 2 bases from V and 4 bases from J, with 9 bases between. The CDR3 region has the DNA TGTGCCAGCAGTTACCGGACAGAGAATCAGCCCCAGCATTTT. It specifies CASSYRTENQPQHF.